This T cell receptor (beta chain) derives from a study of CD8 T cells in Susac syndrome. On the study more broadly: When blood was drawn, the patients with Susac syndrome were therapy-naive, on corticosteroids, or on intravenous immunoglobulin alone.

Study-wide results and limits: In Susac syndrome, CD8+ expansion was highest in TEMRA and active disease. Within total CD8+ repertoires, 15 to 20 Susac-specific public clones were found, and within CD8+ TEMRA repertoires, 4 or 5.

Points on this clonotype: The target antigen is unknown.

After extraction with the RNeasy kit, about 0.45 to 1 ug of the RNA was reverse transcribed using random hexamers. Using its own MiXCR run on the immunoSEQ multiplex PCR reads, TCRdb lists one record per CDR3 protein. The repertoire includes around 170,000 distinct CDR3 sequences, approximately 95% of them detected once, and about 0.15% sits in the top ten. Germline V gives CDR1 LGHNA, CDR2 YNFKEQ. Trimming left V 1 base short and J 5 bases short, with 9 bases between. CDR3 length: 14 residues. Sequencing targeted TCR beta in blood CD8+ and CD4+ T cells. The sample taken for sequencing was CD8+ T cells from PBMCs. The TCR comes from a human donor with Susac syndrome. J is TRBJ2-1 and V is TRBV4-2, with a possible D match to TRBD1 (6 bases). The CDR3 nucleotides read TGTGCCAGCAGCCAAGCAGGGGATGACAATGAGCAGTTCTTC. Amino acid sequence: CASSQAGDDNEQFF.